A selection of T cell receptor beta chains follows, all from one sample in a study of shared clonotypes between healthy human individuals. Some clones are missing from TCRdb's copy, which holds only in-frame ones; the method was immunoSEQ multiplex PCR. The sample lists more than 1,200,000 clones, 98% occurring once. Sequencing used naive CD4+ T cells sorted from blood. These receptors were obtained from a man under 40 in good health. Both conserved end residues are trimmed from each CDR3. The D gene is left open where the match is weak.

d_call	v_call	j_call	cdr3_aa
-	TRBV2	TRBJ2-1	ATKGEQF
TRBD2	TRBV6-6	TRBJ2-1	ASTSGTSGRNEQF
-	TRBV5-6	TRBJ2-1	ASSRTFGNEQF
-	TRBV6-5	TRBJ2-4	ASSYSQTIGNIQY
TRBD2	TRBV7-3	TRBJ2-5	ASSLSPPGLAMETQY
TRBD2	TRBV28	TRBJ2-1	ASTRAWLAGNEQF
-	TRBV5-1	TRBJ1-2	ASSSREDYGYT
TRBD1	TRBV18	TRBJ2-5	ASSPSHTGTGFQTQY
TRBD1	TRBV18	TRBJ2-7	ASSPNGQAFPYEQY
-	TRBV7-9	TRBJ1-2	ASSLRTESRYGYT
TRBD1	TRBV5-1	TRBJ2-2	ASSPFGQGASDTGELF
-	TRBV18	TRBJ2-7	ASSPRTSLSSYEQY
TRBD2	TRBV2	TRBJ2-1	ASSESLAGNNNEQF
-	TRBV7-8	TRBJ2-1	ASSSTPTLYIRDEQF
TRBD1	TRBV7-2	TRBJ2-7	ASSLAGQGTYEQY
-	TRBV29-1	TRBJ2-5	SVVDREETQY
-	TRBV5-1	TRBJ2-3	ASSLDWGVADTQY
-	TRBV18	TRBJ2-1	ASSPSRQYNEQF
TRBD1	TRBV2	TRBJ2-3	ASSRQGWETDTQY
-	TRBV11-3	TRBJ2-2	ASSRRAIDGELF
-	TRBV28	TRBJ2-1	ASSFIFGGGGGGWNSYNEQF
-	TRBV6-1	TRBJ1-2	ASKNSAGRYGYT
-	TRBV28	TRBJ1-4	ASSFVGHLNEKLF
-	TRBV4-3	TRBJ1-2	ASSQDRAGPSYT
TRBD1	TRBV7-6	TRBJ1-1	ASSLYRDRDSNTEAF
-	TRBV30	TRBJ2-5	ACGGEVPKETQY
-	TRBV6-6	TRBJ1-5	ASSYKVGGVNQPQH
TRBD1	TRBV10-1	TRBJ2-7	ASSNDRGNPYEQY
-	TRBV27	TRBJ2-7	ASSTRDTADEQY
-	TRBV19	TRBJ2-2	ASSIGVGELF
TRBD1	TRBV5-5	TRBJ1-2	ASSDRQGLGYT
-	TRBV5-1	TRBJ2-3	ASSASGADTQY
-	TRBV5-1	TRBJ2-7	ASSLAQGSFLYEQY
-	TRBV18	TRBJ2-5	ASSSEPRYQETQY
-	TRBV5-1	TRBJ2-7	ASSSHPQLFYEQY
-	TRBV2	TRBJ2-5	ASSSGGAETQY
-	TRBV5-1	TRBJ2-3	ASSRGSSTDTQY
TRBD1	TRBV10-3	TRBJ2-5	AISGGHRDRDLEETQY
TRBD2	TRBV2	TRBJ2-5	ASTGGRQETQY
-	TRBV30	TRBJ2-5	AWSVLSGRGETQY
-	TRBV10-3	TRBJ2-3	AITGEPTDTQY
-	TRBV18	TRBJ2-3	ASSNRPRTSTDTQY
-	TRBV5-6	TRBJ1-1	ASRPLVKPGDTEAF
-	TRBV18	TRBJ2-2	ASSPHNTGELF
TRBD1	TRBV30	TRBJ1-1	AWRGQGVSNTEAF
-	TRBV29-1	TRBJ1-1	SVGGGIIKNTEAF
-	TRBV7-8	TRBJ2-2	ASSGRTGELF
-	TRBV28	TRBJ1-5	ASSLVSNQPQH
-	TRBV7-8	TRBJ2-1	ASSLFRRGWDIDEQF
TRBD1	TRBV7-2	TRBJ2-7	ASSSAGTANKPYEQY
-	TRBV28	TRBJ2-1	ASGYSRNNEQF
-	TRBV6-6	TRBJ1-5	ASNQAAAGEPQH
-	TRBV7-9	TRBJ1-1	ASSEGEGLNTEAF